The present entry profiles one T cell receptor beta chain with its context. This sample is drawn from a study of T-cell memory formation after mild COVID-19. TCRdb ran MiXCR on the 5' RACE reads and lists one entry per CDR3 protein. The profile shows about 190,000 distinct CDR3 sequences, over 20% of them singletons. The TCR was taken from an adult woman who had mild COVID-19 (a few samples of this study predate the infection). Cell type and time point are not known. The sequenced sample was PBMCs or a T cell subset sorted from them (not recorded which).

CDR3 coding DNA: TGCAGTGCTAGAGGGACGGGAAATGAAGCTTTCTTT. Amino acid sequence: CSARGTGNEAFF. The chain recombines TRBV20-1 with TRBJ1-1; D is ambiguous. The CDR3 extends over 12 amino acids. The germline CDR1 and CDR2 sequences are DFQATT and SNEGSKA (reference sequence). Deletions cut 1 base from V and 7 bases from J, with 10 bases between.